This T cell receptor beta chain was obtained from a study of shared clonotypes between healthy human individuals. Study-wide results and limits: Several donors held about 5% of naive CD4 clonotypes in common.

This clone occurred once. What it binds is unknown. One junction end does not reproduce the germline sequence, and a read error may be involved. The germline V gene encodes CDR1 SGHRS and CDR2 YFSETQ. This CDR3 contains 12 residues. Only CD45RO-negative cells positively selected for CCR7 counted as naive CD8 cells, so terminally differentiated effector memory CD45RA+ cells were excluded. Measured with immunoSEQ multiplex PCR; TCRdb has only the in-frame clones, and not every one. Among 600,000 or so clones listed, 95% to 98% were seen once. The sample consisted of naive CD8+ T cells sorted from blood. The clonotype comes from a man aged 25-45 years in good health. This chain links TRBV5-1 with TRBJ2-4; D is uncertain. This CDR3 is CASIVKAIRMRF. CDR3 DNA: TGCGCCAGCATCGTAAAGGCGATTCGAATGAGATTC.